The rows below give T cell receptor beta chains drawn from one sample of a study of CD8 T cells in ankylosing spondylitis. From the 5' RACE reads, TCRdb called clonotypes with MiXCR, one entry per CDR3 protein. Found here are more than 300,000 distinct CDR3 sequences, under 14% of them singletons; the top ten hold roughly 9.5%. The specimen sequenced was blood, either unsorted or a sorted T cell fraction (not recorded which). The receptors come from a female donor with ankylosing spondylitis or in good health (not recorded which). The CDR3 runs from the conserved cysteine through the conserved F or W. The D gene is left open where the match is weak. Clone size, where shown, is once, few, many, or a class for clones that have expanded.

j_call | v_call | d_call | clone_size | cdr3_nt | cdr3_aa
TRBJ1-1 | TRBV29-1 | NA | many | TGCAGCGTCTCAGTCCATGGGGATGGGACTGAAGCTTTCTTT | CSVSVHGDGTEAFF
TRBJ2-1 | TRBV4-1 | NA | NA | TGCGCCAGCAGCCTCAGGGCCTACAATGAGCAGTTCTTC | CASSLRAYNEQFF
TRBJ1-5 | TRBV27 | NA | NA | TGTGCCAGCAGTTTACGCTACGGGCAGCCCCAGCATTTT | CASSLRYGQPQHF
TRBJ1-1 | TRBV28 | NA | few | TGTGCCACCGTACAGGTGCCGAGGGTCTTTGGCACTGAAGCTTTCTTT | CATVQVPRVFGTEAFF
TRBJ1-3 | TRBV9 | NA | many | TGTGCCAGCAGCGTAGCTGACGCTCTGGGAAACACCATATATTTT | CASSVADALGNTIYF
TRBJ2-3 | TRBV7-9 | NA | NA | TGTGCCAGCACCAAAGGACTGTTCACAGATACGCAGTATTTT | CASTKGLFTDTQYF
TRBJ2-1 | TRBV20-1 | NA | many | TGCAGTGCTAGAGGGGGTAGTGGGGCAAGGAATGAGCAGTTCTTC | CSARGGSGARNEQFF
TRBJ2-2 | TRBV7-6 | NA | few | TGTGCCAGCAGCCAAAGCCATAGCCGAAACGGCGGGGAGCTGTTTTTT | CASSQSHSRNGGELFF
TRBJ2-5 | TRBV29-1 | NA | many | TGCAGCGTTGAAGGGGATCAGCGTGGGGAGACCCAGTACTTC | CSVEGDQRGETQYF
TRBJ2-1 | TRBV13 | TRBD2 | many | TGTGCCAGCAGCCTTACTAGCGGGGTCAGTGAGCAGTTCTTC | CASSLTSGVSEQFF
TRBJ1-2 | TRBV20-1 | NA | few | TGCTGTGCTCGCCCGGGGGATGGGAATTTGAACTATGGCTACACCTTC | CCARPGDGNLNYGYTF
TRBJ2-7 | TRBV18 | NA | few | TGTGCCAGCTCGTACGTCAGGGGAAGGGACTCGGAGCAGTACTTC | CASSYVRGRDSEQYF
TRBJ2-7 | TRBV20-1 | NA | many | TGCAGTGCTAGAATCCCCTCACAGGGTAACGAGCAGTACTTC | CSARIPSQGNEQYF
TRBJ2-3 | TRBV20-1 | TRBD2 | few | TGCAGTGCCCCCGATGGACTAGCGGGAATGGATACGCAGTATTTT | CSAPDGLAGMDTQYF
TRBJ1-1 | TRBV7-9 | TRBD1 | NA | TGTGCCAGCAGCTTTAACAGGGGGAAGTACACTGAAGCTTTCTTT | CASSFNRGKYTEAFF
TRBJ1-1 | TRBV30 | NA | few | TGTGCCTGGAGTCCCCAGCTTGGAGAAGCTTTCTTT | CAWSPQLGEAFF
TRBJ2-7 | TRBV5-1 | TRBD1 | few | TGCGCCAGCAGCTCAGCGACAGGGATAGTAGGCTACGAGCAGTACTTC | CASSSATGIVGYEQYF
TRBJ1-5 | TRBV20-1 | NA | many | TGCAGTGCTGGACCGGGGGGGTATCAGCCCCAGCATTTT | CSAGPGGYQPQHF
TRBJ2-3 | TRBV20-1 | NA | many | TGCAGTGCTAGAGAATGGAGGTCTAGCACAGATACGCAGTATTTT | CSAREWRSSTDTQYF
TRBJ1-5 | TRBV20-1 | NA | NA | TGCAGTGCTAAATTCCAACGGGGAAATCAGCCCCAGCATTTT | CSAKFQRGNQPQHF
TRBJ1-1 | TRBV7-8 | NA | NA | TGTGCCAGCAGCTTAATTCAAATGACCGGAAATACCGTGAACACTGAAGCTTTCTTT | CASSLIQMTGNTVNTEAFF
TRBJ2-3 | TRBV5-1 | NA | NA | TGCGCCAGCAGCTTGGGGGACCTCACAGATACGCAGTATTTT | CASSLGDLTDTQYF
TRBJ1-2 | TRBV20-1 | TRBD1 | few | TGCAGTGCTAGGTTCGGCCAGGGGGATGGCTACACCTTC | CSARFGQGDGYTF
TRBJ2-1 | TRBV12-2 | NA | once | TGTGCAAGTCGCCCTAGCGGCCCGGACAGGGGTCCCGATGAGCAGTTCTTC | CASRPSGPDRGPDEQFF
TRBJ2-5 | TRBV7-6 | TRBD1 | many | TGTGCCAGCAGCTTAGCCGGGACAGTTGAGACCCAGTACTTC | CASSLAGTVETQYF
TRBJ1-5 | TRBV20-1 | NA | NA | TGCAGTGCTAGAGATTCGCCGGGGGGAGGGGGTCAGCCCCAGCATTTT | CSARDSPGGGGQPQHF
TRBJ1-1 | TRBV20-1 | NA | many | TGCAGTGCTAGAGGCTTCCCACAGGAAACTGAAGCTTTCTTT | CSARGFPQETEAFF
TRBJ2-7 | TRBV6-6 | TRBD1 | NA | TGTGCCAGCAGGGAGACAGGGCTGGGCGAGCAGTACTTC | CASRETGLGEQYF
TRBJ1-1 | TRBV7-9 | NA | NA | TGTGCCAGCAGCTTCCAGAGTGAAGCTTTCTTT | CASSFQSEAFF
TRBJ2-5 | TRBV7-8 | NA | many | TGTGCCAGCAGCTCGTTTCGAGCGATCCAAGAGACCCAGTACTTC | CASSSFRAIQETQYF
TRBJ2-7 | TRBV5-1 | NA | few | TGCGCCAGCAGCTTGCCCTCAGGAACCCTGGAGCAGTACTTC | CASSLPSGTLEQYF
TRBJ2-3 | TRBV4-3 | TRBD2 | many | TGCGCCAGCAGCCAAGGTCCGGTCGCGGGAGGTACCACAGATACGCAGTATTTT | CASSQGPVAGGTTDTQYF
TRBJ1-1 | TRBV30 | NA | NA | TGTGCCTGGACCAGGGTTGACACTGAAGCTTTCTTT | CAWTRVDTEAFF
TRBJ1-6 | TRBV20-1 | NA | many | TGCAGTGCCTATGGACAGAATAATTCACCCCTCCACTTT | CSAYGQNNSPLHF
TRBJ2-2 | TRBV28 | NA | many | TGTGCCAGCAGTTTTCACCCGGGGTCGAGCACCGGGGAGCTGTTTTTT | CASSFHPGSSTGELFF
TRBJ2-5 | TRBV5-1 | NA | many | TGCGCCAGCAGCTCGGACGTAAAAGAGACCCAGTACTTC | CASSSDVKETQYF
TRBJ1-2 | TRBV10-3 | NA | NA | TGTGCCATCAGTGAGGACCCGACAGATGGCTACACCTTC | CAISEDPTDGYTF
TRBJ2-2 | TRBV5-5 | NA | NA | TGTGCCAGCAGCTTGAACAGCGCCGGCACCGGGGAGCTGTTTTTT | CASSLNSAGTGELFF
TRBJ2-1 | TRBV12-5 | NA | many | TGTGCTAGTGGTTTGGTACGGTGTAGCCAGGAGGAATGGCAGTTCTTC | CASGLVRCSQEEWQFF
TRBJ2-1 | TRBV20-1 | TRBD2 | many | TGCAGTGCTAGAGGACTAGCGGATGAGCAGTTCTTC | CSARGLADEQFF
TRBJ2-7 | TRBV10-3 | NA | NA | TGTGCCATCGGCGGGACAGCCCACGAGCAGTACTTC | CAIGGTAHEQYF
TRBJ2-6 | TRBV25-1 | NA | NA | TGTGCCAGCAGTGAATCCACAGGAGCTGGGGCCAACGTCCTGACTTTC | CASSESTGAGANVLTF
TRBJ1-1 | TRBV5-8 | NA | many | TGTGCCAGCAACCCGCAGAACACTGAAGCTTTCTTT | CASNPQNTEAFF